Following are 9 T cell receptor beta chains from one sample sequenced in a study of T cell repertoires in cytomegalovirus infection (dated by TCRdb to the late 2010s). These receptors have no identified antigens. According to the study, the label for this sample's treatment or condition signals: in vitro stimulation with specific CMV peptide epitopes to enrich CMV-specific T cells. The data were produced on an Illumina HiSeq 1500. TCRdb reprocessing: public reads trimmed at Q25 with fastp, clones called with MiXCR, in-frame beta chains kept. Rows merge per CDR3 protein into single entries with the most common DNA and genes. This sample holds around 750,000 distinct CDR3 sequences; around a third were observed only once. The ten biggest clones cover 9.5% to 15% of the sample. The material was cultured CD8+ T cells from PBMCs, obtained from culture after CMV antigen stimulation. These receptors originate from a human donor in good health (CMV status not recorded). Some clones in this sample may be carry-over from other donors' samples.

The chain links TRBV20-1 to TRBJ1-6; the D gene is possibly TRBD1 (6 bases). Trimming removed 0 bases from V and 7 bases from J, with 10 bases in between. The length of the CDR3 is 14 residues. Germline lookup yields CDR1 DFQATT and CDR2 SNEGSKA (reference sequence). The chain's CDR3 is CSAREGQGNSPLHF. The CDR3 bases are TGCAGTGCTAGAGAGGGTCAGGGGAATTCACCCCTCCACTTT.

This clonotype has a count of ten or more. The rearrangement links TRBV4-3 to TRBJ2-5, with D possibly TRBD2 on 6 matching bases. V lost 1 base to trimming and J lost 0 bases, with 15 bases between them. CDR3 length: 17 residues. Germline CDR1 reads LGHNA; CDR2 reads YSLEER. CDR3 bases: TGCGCCAGCAGCCAAGTTTCCGGGAGTGAATACCAAGAGACCCAGTACTTC. It is translated as CASSQVSGSEYQETQYF.

The chain carries TRBV5-4 and TRBJ1-1, with 7 bases aligning to TRBD1. V trimming: 3 bases; J trimming: 0 bases; junction bases outside the gene matches: 5. This CDR3 is 15 amino acids long. Germline V CDR1 and CDR2: SGHNT, YYREEE (reference sequence). As DNA, the CDR3 is TGTGCCAGCAGCTGGGACAGACCCATGAACACTGAAGCTTTCTTT. Amino acid sequence: CASSWDRPMNTEAFF.

This clonotype was detected a few times. This chain connects TRBV9 to TRBJ2-2; D ambiguous. Trimming pared 3 bases from V and 4 bases from J, leaving 13 bases between. Germline assignment: CDR1 SGDLS and CDR2 YYNGEE. The CDR3 is 15 residues long. Here the CDR3 reads CASSGGKPTTGELFF. The CDR3 nucleotides are TGTGCCAGCAGCGGAGGAAAACCAACCACCGGGGAGCTGTTTTTT.

The chain recombines TRBV10-3 with TRBJ2-5; D gene uncertain. The V and J ends lost 0 bases and 5 bases respectively, with 10 bases between them. CDR3 size: 14 residues. Germline V gene lookup returns CDR1 ENHRY and CDR2 SYGVKD. CDR3 region: CAISESGLRETQYF. The CDR3 DNA sequence: TGTGCCATCAGTGAGTCGGGGTTACGGGAGACCCAGTACTTC.

The chain combines TRBV27 with TRBJ1-1; D uncertain. Germline loops: CDR1 MNHEY, CDR2 SMNVEV (reference sequence). V was cut by 5 bases and J by 2 bases, with 12 bases left in between. CDR3 length equals 14 residues. CDR3 amino acids: CASSPRVANTEAFF. The CDR3 region has the DNA TGTGCCAGCAGTCCAAGGGTCGCTAACACTGAAGCTTTCTTT.

This clonotype was detected only a few times. The genes are TRBV27 and TRBJ2-7, with unresolved D. This CDR3 region has 14 residues. CDR1 is MNHEY, CDR2 SMNVEV, per germline (reference sequence). V was clipped by 6 bases and J by 6 bases, with 18 bases between them. DNA for the CDR3: TGTGCCAGCAGCCCCGGTCGCTGGCCCGGCGAGCAGTACGTC. It codes for CASSPGRWPGEQYV.

The chain is built from TRBV23-1 and TRBJ1-2, with D maybe TRBD1 (6 bases). TRBV23-1 is labeled an ORF, and its function is uncertain. Trimming took 0 bases from V and 7 from J, leaving 15 bases between them. This CDR3 spans 15 amino acids. CDR3 sequence: CASSQSRGQGFGYTF. The CDR3 DNA follows: TGCGCCAGCAGTCAATCACGAGGGCAGGGGTTTGGCTACACCTTC.

Points on this clonotype: Here the CDR3 omits its conserved ending phenylalanine or tryptophan, so a read error is the likely source. The chain has TRBV7-2 and TRBJ1-5, with D perhaps TRBD1 (5 bases). CDR3 length equals 13 residues. Germline V CDR1 and CDR2: SGHTA, FQGNSA. Trimming left V 1 base short and J 7 bases short, with 8 bases between. The CDR3, as DNA: TGTGCCAGCAGCTTAGGGGGGGGGCAGCCCCAGCATTCT. Protein: CASSLGGGQPQHS.